The 17 T cell receptor beta chains below come from one sample, sequenced in a study of T-cell memory formation after mild COVID-19. MiXCR was run by TCRdb on the 5' RACE reads, yielding one entry per CDR3 protein. The sample yields approximately 40,000 distinct CDR3 sequences, 10% to 12% seen once. The sample was PBMCs or a T cell subset sorted from them (not recorded which). The receptors shown here come from a man younger than 35 who had mild COVID-19 (a few samples of this study predate the infection). Cell type and time point are not known.

This clonotype was picked up many times. The rearrangement links TRBV4-1 to TRBJ1-5; no clear D. This CDR3 is 17 amino acids long. From germline, CDR1 is MGHRA and CDR2 YSYEKL. V lost 2 bases and J 2 bases, leaving 16 bases between the germline ends. The CDR3 sequence: CASSQRALDGRNQPQHF. In DNA, the CDR3 is TGCGCCAGCAGCCAAAGGGCCCTTGACGGACGCAATCAGCCCCAGCATTTT.

This chain connects TRBV4-1 to TRBJ2-7, with D possibly matching TRBD1 (6 bases). Germline-derived CDR1 and CDR2 are MGHRA and YSYEKL. The CDR3 is 15 residues long. V was trimmed by 6 bases and J by 3 bases, leaving 18 bases between them. CDR3 nucleotides: TGCGCCAGCAGTACGTTACCTGACAGGAACTACGAGCAGTACTTC. This gives the protein CASSTLPDRNYEQYF.

Ten or more counts support this clonotype. The chain uses TRBV12-3 or TRBV12-4 and TRBJ1-1; D is unresolved. The CDR3 contains 13 residues. The ends were cut back, 5 bases at V and 4 bases at J, with 11 bases in the middle. The CDR3 DNA is TGTGCCAGCAGTCTTTCTCGGGGCACTGAAGCTTTCTTT. As protein: CASSLSRGTEAFF.

This clonotype came up many times. The rearrangement uses TRBV7-2 and TRBJ2-7, with D maybe TRBD2 (6 bases). The V end lost 3 bases, the J end lost 1 base, and 13 bases lay between the germline ends. Germline V CDR1 and CDR2: SGHTA, FQGNSA. This CDR3 spans 15 amino acids. The CDR3 DNA is TGTGCCAGCAGCTTCCGGGGGACTGGGTCCTACGAGCAGTACGTC. Translating it yields CASSFRGTGSYEQYV.

This clonotype was recorded at least ten times. The chain recombines TRBV4-3 with TRBJ2-1; no firm D call. V was shortened by 0 bases and J by 9 bases, with 12 bases between the two germline ends. Germline CDR1 and CDR2: LGHNA and YSLEER. The CDR3 loop spans 14 amino acids. The CDR3 is CASSQDIPAPEQFF. The CDR3 region has the DNA TGCGCCAGCAGCCAAGACATCCCCGCACCTGAGCAGTTCTTC.

This clonotype has a count of ten or more. The V gene is TRBV5-4, the J gene TRBJ1-2; the D is unclear. The germline gives CDR1 SGHNT, CDR2 YYREEE (reference sequence). The CDR3 loop spans 15 amino acids. Trimming shortened V by 3 bases and J by 3 bases, and 15 bases separated the two germline ends. Here the CDR3 reads CASSSQTGSDYGYTF. The CDR3 DNA sequence: TGTGCCAGCAGCTCCCAAACGGGGAGTGACTATGGCTACACCTTC.

This clonotype came up many times. The rearrangement links TRBV18 to TRBJ2-1; 7 bases are a match to TRBD1. CDR3 length: 12 residues. The germline V gene has CDR1 KGHSH and CDR2 LQKENI. Trimming took 6 bases from V and 5 from J; bases not matched to a gene: 1. The CDR3 nucleotides read TGTGCCAGCTCTGACAGGGACAATGAGCAGTTCTTC. It yields the protein CASSDRDNEQFF.

This clonotype was observed many times. CDR3 sequence: CSARDSTGPYNEQFF. CDR3 in DNA: TGCAGTGCTAGAGATTCGACAGGCCCCTACAATGAGCAGTTCTTC. The chain employs TRBV20-1 and TRBJ2-1; tentatively, D is TRBD1 (6 bases). Deletions cut 0 bases from V and 2 bases from J, with 11 bases between. CDR1 is DFQATT and CDR2 is SNEGSKA in the germline V gene (reference sequence). This CDR3 contains 15 residues.

This clonotype was observed many times. The rearrangement links TRBV12-3 or TRBV12-4 to TRBJ1-2, with TRBD1 matching 10 bases. The ends lost 6 bases at V and 8 bases at J; junction bases unmatched: 6. This CDR3 is 13 amino acids long. The CDR3 here is CASSPGQGRGYTF. DNA of the CDR3: TGTGCCAGCAGCCCGGGACAGGGGAGGGGCTACACCTTC.

This clonotype was recorded many times. The rearrangement links TRBV7-2 to TRBJ2-3; 10 nucleotides align to TRBD2. V trimming: 5 bases; J trimming: 3 bases; junction bases outside the gene matches: 17. The CDR3 is 19 residues long. In germline, CDR1 is SGHTA, CDR2 FQGNSA. CDR3 DNA: TGTGCCAGCAGCGTAAGGGCCGGTGGTAGCGGGGGGAGGACAGATACGCAGTATTTT. Protein product: CASSVRAGGSGGRTDTQYF.

This clonotype was seen ten or more times. The CDR3 nucleotides read TGTGCCAGCAGCTTAGGGGGGACGGGGAATCAGCCCCAGCATTTT. Its protein product is CASSLGGTGNQPQHF. The J gene is TRBJ1-5, the V gene TRBV7-8; D may be TRBD1 (5 bases). Trimming took 1 base from V and 4 from J, leaving 11 bases between them. The CDR3 is 15 residues long. In germline, CDR1 is SGHVS, CDR2 FQNEAQ.

This clonotype was observed many times. The chain couples TRBV3-1 to TRBJ2-3; no reliable D call. Germline loops: CDR1 LGHDT, CDR2 YNNKEL (reference sequence). The CDR3 covers 14 residues. V was trimmed by 0 bases and J by 1 base, leaving 5 bases between them. CDR3 residues: CASSQERGTDTQYF. The CDR3 DNA follows: TGTGCCAGCAGCCAAGAAAGGGGCACAGATACGCAGTATTTT.

This clonotype was detected ten times or more. The chain recombines TRBV9 with TRBJ1-2; 7 bases fit TRBD1. Per the germline V gene, CDR1 is SGDLS and CDR2 is YYNGEE. This CDR3 contains 14 residues. Germline trimming cut 4 bases from V and 1 base from J; bases unmatched to any gene: 4. DNA for the CDR3: TGTGCCAGCAGCTTGGGACAGATTAACTATGGCTACACCTTC. Translation: CASSLGQINYGYTF.

This clonotype was observed many times. The chain recombines TRBV5-6 with TRBJ1-1, with D possibly matching TRBD1 (6 bases). Trimming left V 0 bases short and J 4 bases short, with 10 bases between. The CDR3 covers 14 residues. Germline values: CDR1 SGHDT, CDR2 YYEEEE. DNA for the CDR3: TGTGCCAGCAGCTTGGGTCAACAGGGCACTGAAGCTTTCTTT. Its translation: CASSLGQQGTEAFF.

This clonotype has ten or more counts. The CDR3 sequence is CASSLFQFTGTKSETQYF. The CDR3 DNA sequence: TGTGCCAGCAGTTTATTCCAGTTTACCGGGACAAAGAGCGAGACCCAGTACTTC. The chain couples TRBV28 to TRBJ2-5, with a tentative D call TRBD1 (6 bases). The germline CDR1 and CDR2 sequences are MDHEN and SYDVKM. V lost 1 base and J lost 5, with 23 bases in between. This CDR3 comprises 18 residues.

This clonotype was seen repeatedly, ten times or more. The chain employs TRBV4-2 and TRBJ2-5, with a weak D call TRBD2 (5 bases). V lost 0 bases to trimming and J lost 1 base, with 15 bases between them. This CDR3 spans 17 amino acids. From germline, CDR1 is LGHNA and CDR2 YNFKEQ. CDR3 sequence reads: CASSQDPVGAPQETQYF. The CDR3 bases are TGTGCCAGCAGCCAAGACCCGGTGGGAGCGCCCCAAGAGACCCAGTACTTC.

At least ten counts were recorded for this clonotype. The chain recombines TRBV19 with TRBJ2-1; 9 bases are shared with TRBD2. The CDR3 is 16 residues long. The V gene's germline CDR1 is LNHDA and CDR2 SQIVND (reference sequence). The trim removed 3 bases at V and 5 bases at J, leaving 8 bases unmatched. CDR3 nucleotide sequence: TGTGCCAGTAGTATGGGTAATCTAGCGGGGAACAATGAGCAGTTCTTC. Translating it yields CASSMGNLAGNNEQFF.